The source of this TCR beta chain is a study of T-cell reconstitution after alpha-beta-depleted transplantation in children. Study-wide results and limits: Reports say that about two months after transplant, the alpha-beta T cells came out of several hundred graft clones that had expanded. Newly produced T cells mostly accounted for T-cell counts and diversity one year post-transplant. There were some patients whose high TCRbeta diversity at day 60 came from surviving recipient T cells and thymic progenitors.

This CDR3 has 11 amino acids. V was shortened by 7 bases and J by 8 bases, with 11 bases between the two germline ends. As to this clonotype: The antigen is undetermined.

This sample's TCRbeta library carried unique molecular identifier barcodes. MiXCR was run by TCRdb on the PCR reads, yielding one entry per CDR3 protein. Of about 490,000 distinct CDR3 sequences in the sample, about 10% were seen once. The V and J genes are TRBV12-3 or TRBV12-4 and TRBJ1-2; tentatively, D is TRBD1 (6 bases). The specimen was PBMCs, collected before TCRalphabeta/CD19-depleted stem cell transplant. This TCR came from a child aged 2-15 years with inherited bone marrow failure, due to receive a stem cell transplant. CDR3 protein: CASKQGWGYTF. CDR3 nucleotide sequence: TGTGCCAGCAAGCAGGGGTGGGGCTACACCTTC.